Listed below are T cell receptor beta chains from one sample, sequenced in a study of blood T cell repertoires in COVID-19. Sequenced by immunoSEQ multiplex PCR; TCRdb stores in-frame clones only, minus some. The sample yields 380,000 or so clones, roughly 90% seen once. Specimen: peripheral blood. The receptor set was obtained from a man between 35 and 55 years old with acute or convalescent COVID-19. The CDR3 runs from the conserved cysteine through the conserved F or W. A D gene is named only where the DNA matches it firmly. Size tells how often a clone was seen (once, few, many) or the class of an expanded clone, and some rows leave it out.

size,V,J,D,DNA,CDR3
once,TRBV5-1,TRBJ1-2,-,TGCGCCAGCAGCCTCCTGGACACAAAAACTGGCTACACCTTC,CASSLLDTKTGYTF
-,TRBV19,TRBJ1-2,TRBD1,TGTGCCAGTAAACCGGGACAGGGCAACTATGGCTACACCTTC,CASKPGQGNYGYTF
-,TRBV9,TRBJ1-6,-,TGTGCCAGCAGCGTTCAGGGTATCGATTCACCCCTCCACTTT,CASSVQGIDSPLHF
-,TRBV6-2/TRBV6-3,TRBJ1-5,-,TGTGCCAGCAGTTACCCGGTAGGAGGAGGCAATCAGCCCCAGCATTTT,CASSYPVGGGNQPQHF
-,TRBV4-2,TRBJ2-2,TRBD1,TGTGCCAGCAGCCCGGACAGGGGGCCGTCCGGGGAGCTGTTTTTT,CASSPDRGPSGELFF
once,TRBV4-1,TRBJ2-3,-,TGCGCCAGCAGCCAAGCCTCTGCACCGGGTACGCAGTATTTT,CASSQASAPGTQYF
-,TRBV4-3,TRBJ1-6,-,TGCGCCAGCAGCCAAGTCCACGGGGATTCACCCCTCCACTTT,CASSQVHGDSPLHF
-,TRBV6-6,TRBJ1-2,TRBD1,TGTGCCAGCAGTTATGAGGGGGCAGGAAACTATGGCTACACCTTC,CASSYEGAGNYGYTF
-,TRBV5-8,TRBJ1-6,TRBD1,TGTGCCAGCAGCTTGGGGGGGACAGTAGATTCACCCCTCCACTTT,CASSLGGTVDSPLHF
-,TRBV18,TRBJ2-7,TRBD1,TGTGCCAGCTCACCCCGGACAGGGAGCTCCTACGAGCAGTACTTC,CASSPRTGSSYEQYF
-,TRBV19,TRBJ2-3,-,TGTGCCAGTAGTATGACGGGAGATACGCAGTATTTT,CASSMTGDTQYF
once,TRBV28,TRBJ1-1,-,TGTGCCAGCAGTGTCCAGGGGTTTTTCGTGAACACTGAAGCTTTCTTT,CASSVQGFFVNTEAFF
-,TRBV12-3/TRBV12-4,TRBJ1-1,-,TGTGCCAGCAGTCCCCTCGGTGAAGCTTTCTTT,CASSPLGEAFF
-,TRBV4-2,TRBJ1-6,-,TGTGCCAGCAGCCAAGGAGGTAATTCACCCCTCCACTTT,CASSQGGNSPLHF
-,TRBV6-5,TRBJ2-7,TRBD1,TGTGCCAGCGGGGATCCCAACAGGGGGCCCTACGAGCAGTACTTC,CASGDPNRGPYEQYF
-,TRBV5-6,TRBJ1-5,-,TGTGCCAGCAGCTCCGAGGAGGTGAGGGCCCAGCATTTT,CASSSEEVRAQHF
-,TRBV19,TRBJ2-1,TRBD2,TGTGCCAGTAGTATGATGGGCACTAGCGGTGAGCAGTTCTTC,CASSMMGTSGEQFF
-,TRBV5-1,TRBJ2-1,TRBD2,TGCGCCAGCAGCTACAGCGGGGGGTTATACAATGAGCAGTTCTTC,CASSYSGGLYNEQFF
-,TRBV4-3,TRBJ1-2,-,TGCGCCAGCAGCCAACAAAGTGGACTAGGCTACACCTTC,CASSQQSGLGYTF